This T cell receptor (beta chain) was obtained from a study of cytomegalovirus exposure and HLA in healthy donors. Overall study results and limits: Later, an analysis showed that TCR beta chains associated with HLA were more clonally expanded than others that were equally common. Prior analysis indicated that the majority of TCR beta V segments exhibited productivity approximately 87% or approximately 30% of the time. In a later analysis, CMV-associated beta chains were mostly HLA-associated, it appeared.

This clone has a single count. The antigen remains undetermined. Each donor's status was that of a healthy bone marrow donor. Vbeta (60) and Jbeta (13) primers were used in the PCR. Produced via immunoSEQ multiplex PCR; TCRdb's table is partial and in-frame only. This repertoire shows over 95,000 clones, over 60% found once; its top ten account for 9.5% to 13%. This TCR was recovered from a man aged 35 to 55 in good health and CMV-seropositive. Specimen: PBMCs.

For the CDR3, the DNA is TGTGCCAGCAGTGAACGGGGTGGGACAGATACGCAGTATTTT. It encodes CASSERGGTDTQYF. The chain couples TRBV6-1 to TRBJ2-3; weak D call: TRBD2 (5 bases). Germline assignment: CDR1 MNHNS and CDR2 SASEGT. Trimming pared 2 bases from V and 3 bases from J, leaving 9 bases between. The CDR3 consists of 14 residues.